These 10 T cell receptor beta chains originate from one sample sequenced in a study of blood T cell repertoires in COVID-19. This table comes from immunoSEQ multiplex PCR, and its TCRdb copy is limited to in-frame clones, with some not included. The repertoire holds around 130,000 clones, with approximately 80% as singletons. Sequenced: peripheral blood. These receptor sequences come from a man between 35 and 55 years old with active or convalescent COVID-19.

The chain carries TRBV18 and TRBJ1-5, with D perhaps matching TRBD1 (6 bases). In germline, CDR1 is KGHSH, CDR2 LQKENI. Trimming took off 4 bases at V and 8 bases at J, with 18 bases between the two ends. The CDR3 covers 15 residues. In DNA form, the CDR3 reads TGTGCCAGCTCACAAACAGGGAATGGTCGGGAGCCCCAGCATTTT. It is translated as CASSQTGNGREPQHF.

J is TRBJ1-1 and V is TRBV2; no definite D call. The germline CDR1 and CDR2 sequences are SNHLY and FYNNEI. The CDR3 consists of 13 residues. Deletions cut 7 bases from V and 3 bases from J, with 12 bases between. The CDR3 DNA sequence: TGTGCCAGCAATATGATCCGGGACACTGAAGCTTTCTTT. Its protein product is CASNMIRDTEAFF.

CDR3 protein: CASSQAVKGAVETQYF. CDR3 nucleotide sequence: TGTGCCAGCAGCCAAGCGGTTAAGGGGGCTGTGGAGACCCAGTACTTC. The chain is built from TRBV3-1 (or the pseudogene TRBV3-2) and TRBJ2-5, with 7 bases aligning to TRBD1. The V gene end was trimmed by 1 base and the J gene end by 5 bases; junction bases not matched to a gene: 10. Germline V gene sequence: CDR1 LGHDT, CDR2 YNNKEL (reference sequence). The CDR3 length is 16 residues.

This clone was picked up one time. The rearrangement links TRBV2 to TRBJ1-5; D perhaps matches TRBD1 (5 bases). CDR1 is SNHLY, CDR2 FYNNEI, per germline. V was trimmed by 5 bases and J by 0 bases, leaving 11 bases between them. The CDR3 length is 15 residues. The CDR3 bases are TGTGCCAGCAGTCCAGACAGTTATAGCAATCAGCCCCAGCATTTT. Protein product: CASSPDSYSNQPQHF.

The rearrangement links TRBV5-1 to TRBJ2-4, with a tentative D call TRBD1 (8 bases). The germline gives CDR1 SGHRS, CDR2 YFSETQ. There are 14 residues in the CDR3. V was pared by 4 bases and J by 6 bases, with 14 bases between. As DNA, the CDR3 is TGCGCCAGCAGCCCGACAGGGGAGGGAAACATTCAGTACTTC. This sequence encodes CASSPTGEGNIQYF.

In its sample, this clone was seen once. The chain recombines TRBV6-5 with TRBJ2-7; 7 bases agree with TRBD1. V shed 10 bases, J shed 4 bases, and the junction held 16 bases outside the gene matches. The CDR3 runs to 15 residues. CDR1 is MNHEY, CDR2 SVGAGI, per germline. For the CDR3, the DNA is TGTGCCACCCAACCCGGACAGGCCGTGTCTTACGAGCAGTACTTC. Amino acids: CATQPGQAVSYEQYF.

This rearrangement joins TRBV29-1 to TRBJ1-2; possibly TRBD1 for D (5 bases). The V gene lost 8 bases and the J gene lost 8 bases, with 18 bases spanning the gap. The CDR3 is 12 amino acids. Germline values: CDR1 SQVTM, CDR2 ANQGSEA. CDR3 sequence: CSTAQGGDGYTF. The DNA of the CDR3 is TGCAGCACTGCCCAGGGAGGAGACGGCTACACCTTC.

Only a few counts were recorded for this clone. J is TRBJ1-5 and V is TRBV27, with 10 bases matching TRBD1. CDR1 and CDR2 (germline): MNHEY, SMNVEV (reference sequence). CDR3 length: 15 residues. V lost 4 bases and J lost 3; bases outside the gene matches: 3. In DNA, the CDR3 is TGTGCCAGCAGTTGGGGACAGGGGAACAATCAGCCCCAGCATTTT. Protein sequence: CASSWGQGNNQPQHF.

The chain uses TRBV18 and TRBJ1-4, with no clear D. Between the trimmed V and J ends, which lost 0 bases and 0 bases, there was a span of 11 bases. Germline V gene data show CDR1 as KGHSH and CDR2 as LQKENI. This CDR3 region has 17 residues. CDR3: CASSPPLRNPTNEKLFF. The CDR3 DNA sequence: TGTGCCAGCTCACCACCTCTCAGGAACCCAACTAATGAAAAACTGTTTTTT. Combining the CDR3 with reference TRBV18 and TRBJ1-4 gives the whole variable domain NAGVMQNPRHLVRRRGQEARLRCSPMKGHSHVYWYRQLPEEGLKFMVYLQKENIIDESGMPKERFSAEFPKEGPSILRIQQVVRGDSAAYFCASSPPLRNPTNEKLFFGSGTQLSVL.

V gene TRBV19 combines with J gene TRBJ1-5; D gene uncertain. Germline V lookup: CDR1 LNHDA, CDR2 SQIVND (reference sequence). Trimming removed 6 bases from V and 2 bases from J, with 14 bases in between. The CDR3 has 15 residues. This CDR3 reads CASRSERRGNQPQHF. CDR3 coding DNA: TGTGCCAGTAGAAGCGAACGGAGGGGCAATCAGCCCCAGCATTTT.